This TCR beta chain derives from a study of OX40 agonist ivuxolimab in advanced cancers. Background on the whole study: The costimulatory receptor OX40 (CD134) was targeted by ivuxolimab, a fully human IgG2 agonistic monoclonal antibody. Intravenous ivuxolimab was administered to patients every 2 weeks at six dose levels: 0.01, 0.1, 0.3, 1.5, 3 and 10 mg/kg. Among the 50 to 55 dose-escalation patients, around 20 had hepatocellular carcinoma, 15 or so melanoma, 9 renal cell carcinoma and 9 head and neck cancer. A male proportion of 75% to 85% and a mean age of around 60 years, ranging from about 20 to 85, were recorded for the dose-escalation cohort. Prior anti-PD-1, anti-PD-L1 or anti-CTLA-4 therapy was permitted, and checkpoint inhibitors had been received by roughly two fifths of dose-escalation patients. Three dose-escalation patients achieved partial responses, one with hepatocellular carcinoma and two with cutaneous melanoma. Peripheral TCRbeta sequencing was intended to test whether TCR sequence diversity was altered and clonal T-cell expansion was caused by ivuxolimab. The paper describes the monotherapy dose-escalation part (N of about 55 patients) of the phase I trial of ivuxolimab.

The CDR3 runs 14 amino acids, cysteine and phenylalanine included. Only the CDR3 portion is preserved as DNA: 42 bases, with reading frame beginning at the first base. V and J are truncated by 4 bases and 2 bases respectively, leaving an intervening sequence of 12 bases. Based on the germline V gene, the CDR1 and CDR2 sequences are MDHEN and SYDVKM. Patients with a history of autoimmune disease or receiving systemic immunosuppression were excluded from the trial. Peripheral blood for TCR sequencing was collected from all dose cohorts at baseline, on cycle 4 day 1, and on cycle 7 day 1. Samples were obtained from an open-label, multicenter, first-in-human phase I dose-escalation trial of ivuxolimab. Adults with locally advanced or metastatic melanoma, renal cell carcinoma, hepatocellular carcinoma or head and neck squamous cell carcinoma were enrolled in the trial. Before TCR sequencing, CD4+ T cells and CD8+ T cells were sorted from peripheral blood as separate populations.

Genomic DNA was isolated from the sorted cells so that the TCRbeta CDR3 region could be sequenced. The immunoSEQ Assay was used to sequence the TCRbeta CDR3 regions. TCRdb took this table from immuneACCESS and kept in-frame rearrangements with V and J called. Such tables lack part of the clones; where checked against another copy, unresolved V genes explain under half of the gap, and the rest is unexplained. The sample table shows approximately 70,000 clones, and 94% are seen once. Jointly, the top ten make up approximately 15% of the sample. The research as a whole found: The antigen specificity of the peripheral T cells that underwent clonal expansion was not determined. At doses of 0.1 to 3.0 mg/kg, clonal expansion of both CD4+ and CD8+ blood T cells was observed from baseline to week 6. After ivuxolimab, more expanded clones were found on average in CD8+ T cells than in CD4+ T cells. Low levels of normalized T-cell clonal expansion were also seen in some patients who did not respond. In the 0.1-3.0 mg/kg groups, partial responders had among the lowest normalized peripheral clonal expansion, particularly in CD8+ T cells.

Turning to this clone: What this receptor recognizes is not known. No base quality information exists; no much larger clone differs at one position.

This TCR came from an adult with an advanced solid tumor such as melanoma, head and neck, liver or kidney cancer. This sample comprised CD4+ or CD8+ T cells sorted from blood, obtained in a trial of the OX40 agonist ivuxolimab. The receptor chain draws on TRBV28 and TRBJ2-7; the D gene is perhaps TRBD2, on 5 matching bases. The bases are TGTGCCAGCAGTTCCCCCACCGGGGCCTACGAGCAGTACTTC. This is translated as CASSSPTGAYEQYF.